These T cell receptor beta chains were read from a single sample in a study of T-cell reconstitution after alpha-beta-depleted transplantation in children. MiXCR, run by TCRdb on the PCR reads, gives a single entry per CDR3 protein. This sample carries about 900,000 distinct CDR3 sequences, 25% to 35% of them seen once, and the ten largest clones take 28%. This specimen was PBMCs, mostly from graft donor cells, taken 360 days after TCRalphabeta/CD19-depleted stem cell transplant. These receptors were obtained from a boy younger than two who had a stem cell transplant for SCID, so the T cells may come from the graft donor. The conserved cysteine and the conserved F or W are not part of the CDR3 here. D genes are given only for firm matches.

j_call d_call v_call cdr3_aa
TRBJ1-1 . TRBV12-3/TRBV12-4 ASRPENTEAF
TRBJ1-4 TRBD1 TRBV12-3/TRBV12-4 ASSQGQANEKLF
TRBJ2-1 . TRBV6-5 ASSYSLRRQISDNEQF
TRBJ2-3 TRBD2 TRBV12-3/TRBV12-4 ASSLGRGGGTDTQY
TRBJ1-1 . TRBV5-1 ASSLHRGTGTEAF
TRBJ2-3 TRBD2 TRBV9 ASSVDGTSGRTDTQY
TRBJ2-7 TRBD1 TRBV12-3/TRBV12-4 ATQGRGQSRYEQY
TRBJ1-1 . TRBV5-1 ASSLSPPQLTETSNTEAF
TRBJ2-1 TRBD1 TRBV4-3 ASSQTRGQGGHNEQF
TRBJ2-2 . TRBV5-5 ASSLFGGRNTGELF
TRBJ1-4 . TRBV2 ASSETKTATNEKLF
TRBJ2-1 TRBD2 TRBV7-8 ASSFAGGALDEQF
TRBJ1-5 . TRBV20-1 SAKGQGWGQPQH
TRBJ2-1 . TRBV10-3 AIRNPVPAYNEQF
TRBJ2-3 . TRBV12-3/TRBV12-4 ASSSGGQFTDTQY
TRBJ1-1 . TRBV12-3/TRBV12-4 ASKGRTEAF
TRBJ1-1 TRBD1 TRBV20-1 SARTTRGGSMNTEAF
TRBJ2-3 . TRBV20-1 SARVSGVGTDTQY
TRBJ2-3 . TRBV5-1 ASSFRDVGTDTQY
TRBJ2-4 TRBD2 TRBV12-3/TRBV12-4 ASRKGLAGARGIQY
TRBJ2-1 . TRBV12-3/TRBV12-4 ASSQGGRREQF
TRBJ2-5 TRBD2 TRBV12-3/TRBV12-4 TSSFPGLAGGPHSETQY
TRBJ2-1 . TRBV4-1 ASSRPTGGPYNEQF
TRBJ2-3 TRBD2 TRBV29-1 SVALAGHFDTQY
TRBJ2-7 TRBD1 TRBV5-1 ASSLRPTGDAYEQY
TRBJ2-1 . TRBV10-2 ASSYGTRSPIEHYNEQF
TRBJ1-2 . TRBV27 ASSLSRQLGYT
TRBJ2-2 . TRBV13 ASSRKGSTGELF
TRBJ1-2 TRBD1 TRBV4-2 ASSPRTGGGNYGYT
TRBJ2-3 . TRBV3-1 ASSQGGEDTQY
TRBJ2-3 . TRBV20-1 SARVRIGTDTQY
TRBJ2-5 TRBD2 TRBV9 ASSVYGGAAETQY
TRBJ2-2 . TRBV24-1 ATSDPTPTEKTIFGGELF
TRBJ1-1 TRBD1 TRBV28 ASSPGDRDTEAF
TRBJ1-2 TRBD1 TRBV28 ASSLYRGTYYGYT
TRBJ1-5 . TRBV15 ATSFWGFRRQPQH
TRBJ2-7 . TRBV20-1 SARRSPPEGSYEQY
TRBJ2-2 . TRBV5-1 ASSLAPFTGRTGELF
TRBJ2-1 TRBD2 TRBV20-1 SVNGGALVYNEQF
TRBJ2-7 . TRBV5-1 ASSLETLGEQY